These 4 T cell receptor beta chains share one sample of origin, sequenced in a study of regulatory T cells in long-lasting Graves disease. In building TCR beta libraries, iRepertoire HTBI primers were used together with Arm-PCR of CDR3 regions. MiXCR, run by TCRdb on the multiplex PCR reads, gives a single entry per CDR3 protein. The sample has 500,000 or so distinct CDR3 sequences; about 14% are singletons. The time point was: newly diagnosed GD, antithyroid drugs for less than 3 months. With RNA extracted from PBMCs as input, the TCR library was made. This sample also belongs to another study, concerning T cells in Graves' hyperthyroidism and ophthalmopathy.

This material consisted of peripheral blood mononuclear cells (PBMCs), taken at new diagnosis, from a patient treated with antithyroid drugs. The receptors here all came from a woman aged 50 to 60 with Graves disease.

Ten or more counts support this clonotype. The chain couples TRBV29-1 to TRBJ2-1, with TRBD2 identical over 11 bases. The CDR3 runs 17 residues. The germline CDR1 and CDR2 sequences are SQVTM and ANQGSEA. With 5 bases clipped from V and 8 bases from J, the junction kept 17 bases outside the gene matches. CDR3 in amino acids: CSVLPLLSSGRTDEQFF. CDR3 bases: TGCAGCGTTCTTCCCCTACTATCTAGCGGGAGGACCGATGAGCAGTTCTTC.

The CDR3 DNA reads TGTGCCAGCAGTGAAGGTCGGACAGGGGGAATTTACTATGGCTACACCTTC. It codes for CASSEGRTGGIYYGYTF. The rearrangement uses TRBV6-1 and TRBJ1-2, with 10 bases fitting TRBD1. The V gene's germline CDR1 is MNHNS and CDR2 SASEGT. The CDR3 is 17 residues long. With V trimmed by 1 base and J by 3 bases, 8 bases remained unmatched.

This clonotype was found many times. The chain combines TRBV7-9 with TRBJ2-3, with 9 bases fitting TRBD1. In germline, CDR1 is SEHNR, CDR2 FQNEAQ (reference sequence). The CDR3 consists of 14 residues. V gave up 4 bases and J gave up 7 bases; unmatched junction bases: 6. The CDR3 sequence: CASSYSGQGYTQYF. As DNA, the CDR3 is TGTGCCAGCAGCTACTCGGGACAGGGTTATACGCAGTATTTT.

The V call is TRBV5-4, the J call TRBJ2-7; the D gene could be TRBD1 or TRBD2 (5 bases each). Germline V gene data show CDR1 as SGHNT and CDR2 as YYREEE (reference sequence). This CDR3 contains 16 residues. V lost 1 base to trimming and J lost 5 bases, with 19 bases between them. The CDR3 is CASSLFGGARGDEQYF. The CDR3 DNA reads as TGTGCCAGCAGCTTGTTCGGTGGCGCAAGAGGGGACGAGCAGTACTTC.